This T cell receptor (beta chain) was retrieved from a study of Ad26.COV2.S vaccination and SARS-CoV-2 variants. Study-level results: Substantial response breadth was reportedly seen for spike-specific CD8+ and CD4+ T cells after vaccination.

Repertoires were generated with immunoSEQ multiplex PCR, while TCRdb's copy carries only in-frame clones and drops some. The table has approximately 250,000 clones, 87% seen once. Trimming took 0 bases from V and 3 from J; bases not matched to a gene: 2. Germline lookup yields CDR1 SGHRS and CDR2 YFSETQ. The CDR3 covers 15 residues. A word on this clone: Its antigen is undetermined.

Stated treatment: about 20 received Ad26.COV2.S at low or high dose, single or two shots; 5 received placebo; per-sample allocation not given. Vaccine and placebo recipients were sampled on day 63 after the first injection. This clonotype originated in a person aged 18 to 65 who received the Ad26.COV2.S COVID-19 vaccine or a placebo. This chain connects TRBV5-1 to TRBJ1-3; 8 bases fit TRBD1. The source material was peripheral blood, sampled in a trial of Ad26.COV2.S vaccine versus placebo. DNA of the CDR3: TGCGCCAGCAGCTTGGTACAGGGGGATGGAAACACCATATATTTT. It is translated as CASSLVQGDGNTIYF. Full variable domain (rest looked up from reference TRBV5-1 and TRBJ1-3): KAGVTQTPRYLIKTRGQQVTLSCSPISGHRSVSWYQQTPGQGLQFLFEYFSETQRNKGNFPGRFSGRQFSNSRSEMNVSTLELGDSALYLCASSLVQGDGNTIYFGEGSWLTVV.